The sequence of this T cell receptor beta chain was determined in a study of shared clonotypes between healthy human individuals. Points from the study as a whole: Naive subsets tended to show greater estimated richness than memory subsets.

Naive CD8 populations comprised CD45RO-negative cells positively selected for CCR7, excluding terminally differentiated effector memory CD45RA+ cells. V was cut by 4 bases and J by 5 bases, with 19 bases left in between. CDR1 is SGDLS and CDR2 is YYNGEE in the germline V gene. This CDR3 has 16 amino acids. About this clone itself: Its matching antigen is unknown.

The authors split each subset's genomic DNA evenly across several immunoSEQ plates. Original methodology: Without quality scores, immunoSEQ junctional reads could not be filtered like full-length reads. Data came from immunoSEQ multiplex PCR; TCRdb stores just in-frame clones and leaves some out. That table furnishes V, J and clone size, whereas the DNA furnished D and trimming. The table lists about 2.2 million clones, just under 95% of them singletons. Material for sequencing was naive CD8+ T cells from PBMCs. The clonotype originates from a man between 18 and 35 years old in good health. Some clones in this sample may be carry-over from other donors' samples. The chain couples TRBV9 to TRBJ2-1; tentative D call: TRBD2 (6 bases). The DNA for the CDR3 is TGTGCCAGCAGCCCATGGGTTGGCGGGACGGACAATGAGCAGTTCTTC. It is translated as CASSPWVGGTDNEQFF.